This T cell receptor (beta chain) was recovered during a study of blood T cell dynamics during melanoma immunotherapy. Study-wide background: First-line therapy was either pembrolizumab or nivolumab with ipilimumab for metastatic melanoma. Study-wide results and caveats: Unlike progressors, later disease-control patients had W3 repertoires gaining clonality or diversity.

As to time point: week 3, after first cycle of checkpoint inhibitor. Samples come from before therapy and from week 3 after the first blockade cycle. No patient had earlier systemic cancer treatment, concurrent immunosuppressants, or another active cancer. Assay used: immunoSEQ multiplex PCR; TCRdb lists only in-frame clones, some missing. Of roughly 30,000 clones in the sample, 80% to 85% were seen once. To note about this clone: Its antigen is still unknown.

The sequencing here drew on blood, taken from a patient treated with checkpoint blockade. This sequence was found in a human donor with melanoma.

The CDR3 here is CASRPAPGNTIYF. CDR3 DNA: TGTGCCAGCCGCCCAGCTCCTGGAAACACCATATATTTT. This chain connects TRBV6-1 to TRBJ1-3; D not resolved. The CDR3 runs 13 residues. The V end was cut by 8 bases, the J end by 2 bases, with 10 bases between. CDR1 is MNHNS and CDR2 is SASEGT in the germline V gene.